This T cell receptor (beta chain) is from a study of blood T cell repertoires in COVID-19. Background on the study: Samples representing acute and convalescent COVID-19 were sourced from the United States, Italy and Spain. T cells, B-cell-depleted T cells, or PBMCs supplied cDNA or gDNA.

Seattle researchers signed up patients amid active infection and tracked them longitudinally. Germline V CDR1 and CDR2: SEHNR, FQNEAQ (reference sequence). The CDR3 runs to 13 residues. Losses at the gene ends were 5 bases for V and 3 bases for J; bases not matched to a gene: 1. Under the authors' procedure: By means of reference gene primer amplification, nucleated cell counts were estimated. Generated by immunoSEQ multiplex PCR, the TCRdb table keeps only in-frame clones and is missing some. The V and J calls and clone size come from that table; D and trimming were worked out from the DNA. The table includes 40,000 to 60,000 clones, about 89% detected once.

Sequences were obtained from peripheral blood. This chain joins TRBV7-9 and TRBJ1-2, with 9 bases identical to TRBD1. This sequence was found in a woman older than 75 with COVID-19, enrolled during active disease. In DNA, the CDR3 is TGTGCCAGCAGCCGGACAGGGGACTATGGCTACACCTTC. Its protein is CASSRTGDYGYTF.